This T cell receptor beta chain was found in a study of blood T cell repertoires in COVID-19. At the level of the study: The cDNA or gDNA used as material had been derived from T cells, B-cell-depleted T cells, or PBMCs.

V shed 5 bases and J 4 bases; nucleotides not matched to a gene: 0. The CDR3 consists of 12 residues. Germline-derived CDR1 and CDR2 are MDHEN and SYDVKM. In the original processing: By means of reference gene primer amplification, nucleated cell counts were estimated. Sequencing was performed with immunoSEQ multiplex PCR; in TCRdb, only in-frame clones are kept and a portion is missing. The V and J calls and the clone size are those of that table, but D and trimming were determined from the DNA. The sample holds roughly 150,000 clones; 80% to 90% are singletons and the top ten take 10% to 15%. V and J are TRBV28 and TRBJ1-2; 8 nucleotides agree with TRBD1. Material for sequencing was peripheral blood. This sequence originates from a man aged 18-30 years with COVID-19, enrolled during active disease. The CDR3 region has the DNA TGTGCCAGCAGTGACAGGGGCTATGGCTACACCTTC. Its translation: CASSDRGYGYTF.